The 23 T cell receptor beta chains given below trace back to one sample, sequenced in a study of T cell responses to AZD1222 COVID-19 vaccine (dated by TCRdb to 2020 to 2022). Receptor libraries were prepared by the immunoSEQ multiplex PCR assay. TCRdb obtained this table from immuneACCESS and retained in-frame rearrangements with V and J assigned. These tables miss some clones; where compared with another copy, unresolved V genes account for less than half of the shortfall, and the remainder is unexplained. This sample lists around 130,000 clones; approximately 91% were detected once. Jointly, the top ten make up under 2% of the sample. What this sample's time point label stands for: about 28 days (+/-7) after the second vaccine dose. The specimen comprised peripheral blood, sampled 28 days after the second AZD1222 dose. The receptors stem from an adult who received the AZD1222 COVID-19 vaccine.

This clone was observed a single time. This chain links TRBV19 with TRBJ1-5; 10 bases match TRBD1. Germline values: CDR1 LNHDA, CDR2 SQIVND (reference sequence). The CDR3 length is 14 residues. Trimming at V came to 7 bases and at J to 6 bases, leaving 6 bases not matched to a gene. Here the CDR3 DNA reads TGTGCCAGTAATCCGACAGGGGGCGGTCAGCCCCAGCATTTT. It encodes CASNPTGGGQPQHF.

V and J are TRBV30 and TRBJ1-2; D is unresolved. Trimming stripped 4 bases from V and 1 base from J, with 10 bases between. Germline CDR1 reads GTSNPN; CDR2 reads SVGIG (reference sequence). This CDR3 region has 13 residues. In DNA form, the CDR3 reads TGTGCCTGGAACATTGGTGTTAACTATGGCTACACCTTC. Its protein is CAWNIGVNYGYTF.

The V call is TRBV12-3 or TRBV12-4, the J call TRBJ2-5; D remains ambiguous. This CDR3 has 13 amino acids. V was clipped by 5 bases and J by 4 bases, with 11 bases between them. The CDR3 DNA is TGTGCCAGCAGTCCATATGGTCGAGAGACCCAGTACTTC. It translates to CASSPYGRETQYF.

The rearrangement joins TRBV2 to TRBJ1-1; D gene uncertain. V lost 6 bases, J lost 1 base, and 9 bases lay in between. This CDR3 spans 13 amino acids. Germline V gene lookup returns CDR1 SNHLY and CDR2 FYNNEI. CDR3 DNA sequence: TGTGCCAGCAGCACCACAGCGAACACTGAAGCTTTCTTT. Its protein is CASSTTANTEAFF. Full variable domain (outside the CDR3, taken from reference TRBV2 and TRBJ1-1): EPEVTQTPSHQVTQMGQEVILRCVPISNHLYFYWYRQILGQKVEFLVSFYNNEISEKSEIFDDQFSVERPDGSNFTLKIRSTKLEDSAMYFCASSTTANTEAFFGQGTRLTVV.

To note about this clone: An end of the junction does not agree with germline; a read error may underlie this. This chain links TRBV2 with TRBJ1-1; TRBD1 matches at 8 bases. The CDR3 spans 14 residues. Germline V CDR1 and CDR2: SNHLY, FYNNEI. DNA for the CDR3: TGTGCCAGCAGTGAAGGTGGACAGGGTCTCTCCCGGGAATTT. The encoded protein is CASSEGGQGLSREF.

The sample holds a few counts of this clone. This chain links TRBV11-1 with TRBJ2-1; TRBD1 agrees at 11 bases. The germline V gene has CDR1 SGHAT and CDR2 FQDESV (reference sequence). The CDR3 totals 15 residues. V was clipped by 5 bases and J by 2 bases; unmatched bases: 2. This CDR3 is CASSLGQGAYNEQFF. The CDR3 bases are TGTGCCAGCAGCCTGGGACAGGGGGCCTACAATGAGCAGTTCTTC.

CDR3 in DNA: TGTGCCAGCAGTTACTCGAGTGGGCAGACAGACACTGAAGCTTTCTTT. It yields the protein CASSYSSGQTDTEAFF. The V gene is TRBV6-2 or TRBV6-3, the J gene TRBJ1-1, with D possibly matching TRBD1 (5 bases). V dropped 0 bases and J dropped 3 bases, with 14 bases sitting between them. This CDR3 comprises 16 residues. Germline CDR1 and CDR2: MNHEY and SVGEGT.

V is TRBV3-1 (or the pseudogene TRBV3-2) and J is TRBJ1-2; maybe TRBD1 (5 bases). Trimming removed 2 bases from V and 2 bases from J, with 9 bases in between. This CDR3 is built from 14 residues. CDR1 LGHDT and CDR2 YNNKEL come from the germline V gene (reference sequence). As DNA, the CDR3 is TGTGCCAGCAGCCAATACGCAGGGAACTATGGCTACACCTTC. The encoded protein is CASSQYAGNYGYTF.

The chain joins TRBV30 to TRBJ1-6; D is possibly TRBD1 (6 bases). Germline CDR1 and CDR2: GTSNPN and SVGIG (reference sequence). The CDR3 spans 13 residues. With 3 bases removed from V and 9 bases from J, the gap between germline ends came to 12 bases. CDR3 in DNA: TGTGCCTGGAGATACGGGACAATTTCACCCCTCCACTTT. This gives the protein CAWRYGTISPLHF.

The J gene is TRBJ2-1, the V gene TRBV5-1, with 10 bases identical to TRBD1. Germline V gene data show CDR1 as SGHRS and CDR2 as YFSETQ. This CDR3 spans 15 amino acids. The V and J ends lost 3 bases and 7 bases, in that order; junction bases with no gene match: 7. This chain's CDR3 is CASSSWTGGNNEQFF. CDR3 coding DNA: TGCGCCAGCAGCTCTTGGACAGGGGGTAATAATGAGCAGTTCTTC.

J is TRBJ1-3 and V is TRBV14, with D uncertain. CDR3 size: 13 residues. Trimming cost V 1 base and J 4 bases, with 5 bases left between them. The V gene's germline CDR1 is SGHDN and CDR2 FVKESK. The CDR3, as DNA: TGTGCCAGCAGCCAAGTCGCCGGAAACACCATATATTTT. Translated, it gives CASSQVAGNTIYF. The whole variable domain, remainder taken from reference TRBV14 and TRBJ1-3, is EAGVTQFPSHSVIEKGQTVTLRCDPISGHDNLYWYRRVMGKEIKFLLHFVKESKQDESGMPNNRFLAERTGGTYSTLKVQPAELEDSGVYFCASSQVAGNTIYFGEGSWLTVV.

This chain links TRBV6-1 with TRBJ2-1; no definite D call. Germline CDR1 and CDR2: MNHNS and SASEGT. The CDR3 spans 14 residues. Trimming pared 2 bases from V and 3 bases from J, leaving 8 bases between. CDR3 coding DNA: TGTGCCAGCAGTGAATTGGGCAGCTACAATGAGCAGTTCTTC. It yields the protein CASSELGSYNEQFF.

This chain connects TRBV6-5 to TRBJ2-1, with D unresolved. The CDR3 length is 15 residues. The V gene lost 2 bases and the J gene lost 0 bases, with 8 bases spanning the gap. Germline CDR1 is MNHEY and CDR2 is SVGAGI. DNA of the CDR3: TGTGCCAGCAGTTACGGCCCGAGCTCCTACAATGAGCAGTTCTTC. Amino acid sequence: CASSYGPSSYNEQFF.

J is TRBJ2-3 and V is TRBV6-5; D is perhaps TRBD2 (5 bases). The CDR3 loop spans 15 amino acids. Germline-derived CDR1 and CDR2 are MNHEY and SVGAGI. Trimming left V 0 bases short and J 4 bases short, with 11 bases between. This CDR3 is CASSYSGVRADTQYF. The CDR3 nucleotides read TGTGCCAGCAGTTACTCGGGAGTCAGAGCAGATACGCAGTATTTT.

The chain has TRBV10-1 and TRBJ1-2; no clear D gene. Germline-derived CDR1 and CDR2 are WNHNN and SYGVQD (reference sequence). Trimming pared 2 bases from V and 5 bases from J, leaving 15 bases between. The CDR3 runs to 15 residues. CDR3 sequence reads: CASSEDSGIRYGYTF. The CDR3 DNA reads as TGCGCCAGCAGTGAGGATTCAGGAATAAGATATGGCTACACCTTC.

The chain carries TRBV19 and TRBJ1-1, with D possibly TRBD1 on 6 matching bases. The germline V gene has CDR1 LNHDA and CDR2 SQIVND (reference sequence). The CDR3 has 12 amino acids. V was trimmed by 3 bases and J by 7 bases, leaving 9 bases between them. CDR3 protein: CASSMGALEAFF. In DNA, the CDR3 is TGTGCCAGTAGTATGGGGGCCCTTGAAGCTTTCTTT.

This chain links TRBV3-1 (or the pseudogene TRBV3-2) with TRBJ2-7; D may match TRBD1 or TRBD2 (5 bases each). Germline CDR1 is LGHDT and CDR2 is YNNKEL (reference sequence). The CDR3 runs to 15 residues. The V end was cut by 11 bases, the J end by 5 bases, with 25 bases between. The CDR3 bases are TGTGCCGCAATCCTAAACGGGCGTTTGGGGGACGAGCAGTACGTC. This codes for CAAILNGRLGDEQYV.

This sequence joins TRBV5-6 and TRBJ2-3; the D gene is possibly TRBD2 (6 bases). This CDR3 has 15 residues. V shed 3 bases and J shed 2 bases, with 13 bases lying between them. Germline V gene lookup returns CDR1 SGHDT and CDR2 YYEEEE. The CDR3 sequence is CASSSLADHTDTQYF. CDR3 in DNA: TGTGCCAGCAGCTCCTTAGCGGACCACACAGATACGCAGTATTTT.

V is TRBV15 and J is TRBJ2-3; tentatively, D is TRBD1 or TRBD2 (5 bases each). V was cut by 0 bases and J by 0 bases, with 13 bases left in between. Looked up from germline, CDR1 is LNHNV and CDR2 is YYDKDF (reference sequence). This CDR3 spans 17 amino acids. The CDR3, as DNA: TGTGCCACCAGCAGAGATCTCCCCGGGGCTAGCACAGATACGCAGTATTTT. This encodes CATSRDLPGASTDTQYF.

This clone was seen only once. V is TRBV6-1 and J is TRBJ2-7, with 11 bases that match TRBD2. The V gene end was trimmed by 2 bases and the J gene end by 4 bases; junction bases not matched to a gene: 4. This CDR3 is 15 amino acids long. Germline CDR1 is MNHNS and CDR2 is SASEGT. CDR3 bases: TGTGCCAGCAGTGAATCTAGCGGGGGGCCATACGAGCAGTACTTC. Encoded protein: CASSESSGGPYEQYF.

The chain has TRBV28 and TRBJ1-1, with a weak D call TRBD1 (5 bases). The CDR3 extends over 13 amino acids. Trimming removed 5 bases from V and 7 bases from J, with 14 bases in between. CDR1 is MDHEN, CDR2 SYDVKM, per germline. This CDR3 reads CASSGGGNDEAFF. The DNA for the CDR3 is TGTGCCAGCAGTGGTGGGGGGAACGATGAAGCTTTCTTT. The variable domain in full, completed from reference TRBV28 and TRBJ1-1, reads DVKVTQSSRYLVKRTGEKVFLECVQDMDHENMFWYRQDPGLGLRLIYFSYDVKMKEKGDIPEGYSVSREKKERFSLILESASTNQTSMYLCASSGGGNDEAFFGQGTRLTVV.

This clone was seen just once. This chain uses TRBV6-6 with TRBJ2-1; D is unclear. V lost 3 bases to trimming and J lost 8 bases, with 8 bases between them. This CDR3 region has 12 residues. In germline, CDR1 is MNHNY, CDR2 SVGAGI (reference sequence). This chain's CDR3 is CASSYGVDEQFF. The CDR3 coding sequence is TGTGCCAGCAGTTATGGTGTCGATGAGCAGTTCTTC.

The rearrangement uses TRBV18 and TRBJ2-5; 7 bases line up with TRBD1. The J segment lost 7 bases and the V segment lost 2 bases, leaving 7 bases of the junction unmatched. The CDR3 extends over 14 amino acids. Germline V gene data show CDR1 as KGHSH and CDR2 as LQKENI. CDR3 region: CASSPVETGWTQYF. The DNA for the CDR3 is TGTGCCAGCTCACCAGTGGAGACAGGGTGGACCCAGTACTTC.